Following are 12 T cell receptor beta chains from one sample sequenced in a study of OX40 agonist ivuxolimab in advanced cancers. Repertoires were generated with immunoSEQ multiplex PCR, while TCRdb's copy carries only in-frame clones and drops some. The data contain 20,000 to 25,000 clones, about 90% of them singletons. Sequencing was performed on CD4+ or CD8+ T cells sorted from blood, taken in a trial of the OX40 agonist ivuxolimab. Source of these receptors: an adult with an advanced solid tumor such as melanoma, head and neck, liver or kidney cancer.

The chain employs TRBV6-1 and TRBJ2-5; 11 nucleotides agree with TRBD2. Germline V lookup: CDR1 MNHNS, CDR2 SASEGT. The CDR3 extends over 14 amino acids. V shed 7 bases, J shed 3 bases, and the junction held 4 bases outside the gene matches. This chain's CDR3 is CASTILAGEETQYF. In DNA, the CDR3 is TGTGCCAGCACTATACTAGCGGGAGAAGAGACCCAGTACTTC.

The chain joins TRBV27 to TRBJ2-7, with 7 positions matching TRBD2. Germline loops: CDR1 MNHEY, CDR2 SMNVEV (reference sequence). J gave up 8 bases and V 2 bases, and 6 bases lay outside the gene matches. The length of the CDR3 is 13 residues. In nucleotides, the CDR3 is TGTGCCAGCAGTTTAAATAGGCGGGAGCAGCAGTACTTC. Amino acids: CASSLNRREQQYF.

The gene calls are TRBV7-9 and TRBJ2-2; D possibly uses TRBD1 or TRBD2 (5 bases each). The CDR3 totals 16 residues. CDR1 is SEHNR and CDR2 is FQNEAQ in the germline V gene (reference sequence). Trimming shortened V by 5 bases and J by 1 base, and 14 bases separated the two germline ends. CDR3 amino acids: CASSKPGPRNTGELFF. CDR3 coding DNA: TGTGCCAGCAGCAAACCGGGACCCCGGAACACCGGGGAGCTGTTTTTT.

The CDR3 here is CATLTSGRSEQYF. In DNA, the CDR3 is TGTGCCACCCTGACTAGCGGGAGAAGTGAGCAGTACTTC. V and J are TRBV28 and TRBJ2-7; the match to TRBD2 covers 12 bases. V shed 10 bases and J 7 bases; nucleotides not matched to a gene: 8. The CDR3 is 13 residues long. Germline-derived CDR1 and CDR2 are MDHEN and SYDVKM.

The V gene is TRBV5-4, the J gene TRBJ2-1; D call uncertain. Trimming removed 0 bases at V and 6 bases at J, with 10 bases between. Germline CDR1 is SGHNT and CDR2 is YYREEE (reference sequence). This CDR3 is 14 amino acids long. DNA of the CDR3: TGTGCCAGCAGCTTGGGACTGCCAGTCAATGAGCAGTTCTTC. This encodes CASSLGLPVNEQFF.

This clone appeared a few times. The gene calls are TRBV6-1 and TRBJ2-2, with 7 bases aligning to TRBD1. The CDR3 consists of 14 residues. CDR1 is MNHNS, CDR2 SASEGT, per germline. J lost 4 bases, V lost 2 bases, and 1 base had no gene match. The CDR3 DNA reads TGTGCCAGCAGTGAATACAGGGGCACCGGGGAGCTGTTTTTT. Its translation is CASSEYRGTGELFF.

In its sample, this clone was seen once. The chain uses TRBV29-1 and TRBJ1-4; TRBD1 agrees at 7 bases. J gave up 4 bases and V 4 bases, and 9 bases lay outside the gene matches. Germline V gene sequence: CDR1 SQVTM, CDR2 ANQGSEA. This CDR3 spans 15 amino acids. The CDR3 coding sequence is TGCAGCGTTGTTTTAGGGGGCCCAAGTAATGAAAAACTGTTTTTT. It yields the protein CSVVLGGPSNEKLFF.

This sequence joins TRBV19 and TRBJ2-3; the match to TRBD1 covers 8 bases. The CDR3 extends over 15 amino acids. Germline CDR1 is LNHDA and CDR2 is SQIVND (reference sequence). V was pared by 2 bases and J by 1 base, with 2 bases of the junction left unmatched. As DNA, the CDR3 is TGTGCCAGTAGTATATTGGACAGGGGCACAGATACGCAGTATTTT. Translation: CASSILDRGTDTQYF.

The rearrangement links TRBV7-9 to TRBJ2-1; D remains ambiguous. The CDR3 spans 12 residues. V lost 5 bases and J 5 bases, leaving 7 bases between the germline ends. Germline V CDR1 and CDR2: SEHNR, FQNEAQ (reference sequence). This CDR3 is CASSTYNNEQFF. The CDR3 DNA reads as TGTGCCAGCAGCACATACAACAATGAGCAGTTCTTC.

This chain uses TRBV2 with TRBJ2-4; 9 bases line up with TRBD1. The trim removed 6 bases at V and 8 bases at J, leaving 8 bases unmatched. Germline CDR1 is SNHLY and CDR2 is FYNNEI. The CDR3 consists of 14 residues. CDR3 bases: TGTGCCAGCAGGCCGGGACAGGGTTCGGACATTCAGTACTTC. It translates to CASRPGQGSDIQYF.

The gene calls are TRBV7-8 and TRBJ2-1; TRBD2 aligns across 13 bases. Trimming cost V 5 bases and J 4 bases; bases outside gene matches: 11. The CDR3 is 18 residues long. Germline CDR1 is SGHVS and CDR2 is FQNEAQ. In nucleotides, the CDR3 is TGTGCCAGCAGCCCGAGACTAGCGGGAGGCATTTCTTACAATGAGCAGTTCTTC. This codes for CASSPRLAGGISYNEQFF.

The CDR3: CASSRTEHSTNEKLFF. The CDR3 DNA reads TGTGCCAGCAGCAGGACAGAGCACTCAACTAATGAAAAACTGTTTTTT. The gene calls are TRBV5-5 and TRBJ1-4; a possible D gene is TRBD1 (6 bases). The CDR3 has 16 amino acids. Germline V gene data show CDR1 as SGHKS and CDR2 as YYEKEE (reference sequence). Deletions cut 4 bases from V and 0 bases from J, with 13 bases between.